The clone carrying this T cell receptor (beta chain) turned up a few times. These data come from a study of blood T cell repertoires in COVID-19. Seattle patient enrollment occurred during active infection, with longitudinal follow-up thereafter. Clones were read by immunoSEQ multiplex PCR, and TCRdb kept only the in-frame ones, dropping some. The repertoire holds under 75,000 clones, with approximately 77% as singletons. V lost 1 base and J lost 6; bases outside the gene matches: 14. Germline-derived CDR1 and CDR2 are SGHTA and FQGNSA. The CDR3 runs 17 residues. The chain recombines TRBV7-2 with TRBJ1-2, with 7 bases matching TRBD1. Sequenced sample: peripheral blood. This clonotype was sampled from an older woman with COVID-19, enrolled during active disease. Written as DNA, the CDR3 is TGTGCCAGCAGCTTAGGGGTCAGTCAGGGACAGCAGAATGGCTACACCTTC. Residues: CASSLGVSQGQQNGYTF.